These T cell receptor beta chains were read from a single sample in a study of control samples from healthy donors and cancer patients. TCRdb's copy holds only in-frame clones and misses some; the assay was immunoSEQ multiplex PCR. The table records 90,000 to 150,000 clones, about 91% of them present only once. The sample taken for sequencing was blood. The receptors here all came from a man aged 35 to 55 in good health. Each CDR3 is given with its conserved first and last residue. The order of the fields is D gene, V gene, clone size, J gene, CDR3 DNA, CDR3 protein. D genes are given only for firm matches. The size of a clone is reported for some rows only, either as once, few or many, or as a class for expanded clones.

D gene: TRBD2; V gene: TRBV28; clone size: NA; J gene: TRBJ2-3; CDR3 DNA: TGTGCCAGCAGTTTCGGGACTAGCGGGGTTACAGATACGCAGTATTTT; CDR3 protein: CASSFGTSGVTDTQYF
D gene: TRBD2; V gene: TRBV14; clone size: NA; J gene: TRBJ2-7; CDR3 DNA: TGTGCCAGCAGCCTAACACGGGGGGGCGAGCAGTACTTC; CDR3 protein: CASSLTRGGEQYF
D gene: NA; V gene: TRBV24-1; clone size: NA; J gene: TRBJ1-1; CDR3 DNA: TGTGCCACCAGTATTACGGGTAACACTGAAGCTTTCTTT; CDR3 protein: CATSITGNTEAFF
D gene: NA; V gene: TRBV2; clone size: NA; J gene: TRBJ1-1; CDR3 DNA: TGTGCCAGCAGGCCAGAGATGAACACTGAAGCTTTCTTT; CDR3 protein: CASRPEMNTEAFF
D gene: NA; V gene: TRBV15; clone size: once; J gene: TRBJ2-2; CDR3 DNA: TGTGCCACTTCGAACACCGGGGAGCTGTTTTTT; CDR3 protein: CATSNTGELFF
D gene: NA; V gene: TRBV6-1; clone size: NA; J gene: TRBJ2-7; CDR3 DNA: TGTGCCAGCAGTGAAAATCAGGGGATGAGTTACGAGCAGTACTTC; CDR3 protein: CASSENQGMSYEQYF
D gene: NA; V gene: TRBV5-4; clone size: NA; J gene: TRBJ1-2; CDR3 DNA: TGTGCCAGCAGTTCTGGGTTGGACGGGCTTTATGGCTACACCTTC; CDR3 protein: CASSSGLDGLYGYTF
D gene: NA; V gene: TRBV5-1; clone size: NA; J gene: TRBJ1-1; CDR3 DNA: TGCGCCAGCAGCCGTGACAGGAACACTGAAGCTTTCTTT; CDR3 protein: CASSRDRNTEAFF
D gene: TRBD2; V gene: TRBV6-5; clone size: NA; J gene: TRBJ2-3; CDR3 DNA: TGTGCCAGCAGTTACGAGGGTAGCGGGGCTTCTCGCACGCAGTATTTT; CDR3 protein: CASSYEGSGASRTQYF
D gene: NA; V gene: TRBV4-2; clone size: NA; J gene: TRBJ2-2; CDR3 DNA: TGTGCCAGCAGCCTCTACACCGGGGAGCTGTTTTTT; CDR3 protein: CASSLYTGELFF
D gene: TRBD1; V gene: TRBV5-6; clone size: NA; J gene: TRBJ1-2; CDR3 DNA: TGTGCCAGCAGCGCATTAGGACAGGGGAACTATGGCTACACCTTC; CDR3 protein: CASSALGQGNYGYTF
D gene: NA; V gene: TRBV5-1; clone size: NA; J gene: TRBJ2-5; CDR3 DNA: TGCGCCAGCAGCATGGGGGCGGTCCAAGAGACCCAGTACTTC; CDR3 protein: CASSMGAVQETQYF
D gene: NA; V gene: TRBV10-1; clone size: once; J gene: TRBJ2-7; CDR3 DNA: TGCGCCAGCAGTGAGAGCCTTGGGGTTGCGCAGTACTTC; CDR3 protein: CASSESLGVAQYF
D gene: TRBD1; V gene: TRBV20-1; clone size: NA; J gene: TRBJ1-6; CDR3 DNA: TGCAGTGCTAGTACAGGGGGCTTTTCACCCCTCCACTTT; CDR3 protein: CSASTGGFSPLHF
D gene: TRBD1; V gene: TRBV7-3; clone size: NA; J gene: TRBJ2-6; CDR3 DNA: TGTGCCAGCAGACCACAGGGGCCCGGGGCCAACGTCCTGACTTTC; CDR3 protein: CASRPQGPGANVLTF
D gene: TRBD2; V gene: TRBV5-1; clone size: NA; J gene: TRBJ2-3; CDR3 DNA: TGCGCCAGCAGCCCAGGGACTAGCGGGGGGGCCACAGATACGCAGTATTTT; CDR3 protein: CASSPGTSGGATDTQYF
D gene: NA; V gene: TRBV13; clone size: NA; J gene: TRBJ2-1; CDR3 DNA: TGTGCCAGCAGCGAGCTCGAGACGGAGAACAATGAGCAGTTCTTC; CDR3 protein: CASSELETENNEQFF
D gene: TRBD1; V gene: TRBV19; clone size: NA; J gene: TRBJ1-1; CDR3 DNA: TGTGCCAGTAGTCCGGACAGGGGGACTGAAGCTTTCTTT; CDR3 protein: CASSPDRGTEAFF
D gene: NA; V gene: TRBV6-2/TRBV6-3; clone size: few; J gene: TRBJ2-1; CDR3 DNA: TGTGCCAGCAGCCCCGATCGGACCGGGCAGTTCTTC; CDR3 protein: CASSPDRTGQFF
D gene: NA; V gene: TRBV6-4; clone size: NA; J gene: TRBJ2-2; CDR3 DNA: TGTGCCAGCAGTGATTCTTTTAAAGGGGAGCTGTTTTTT; CDR3 protein: CASSDSFKGELFF
D gene: NA; V gene: TRBV25-1; clone size: NA; J gene: TRBJ1-2; CDR3 DNA: TGTGCCAGCACGACAGATGGAAACTATGGCTACACCTTC; CDR3 protein: CASTTDGNYGYTF
D gene: NA; V gene: TRBV6-6; clone size: NA; J gene: TRBJ2-3; CDR3 DNA: TGTGCCAGCACCCAGGGTACTAGCACAGATACGCAGTATTTT; CDR3 protein: CASTQGTSTDTQYF
D gene: TRBD2; V gene: TRBV5-1; clone size: NA; J gene: TRBJ2-3; CDR3 DNA: TGCGCCAGCAGTTCTAGCGGGGGGGCCGGTTCAGATACGCAGTATTTT; CDR3 protein: CASSSSGGAGSDTQYF
D gene: NA; V gene: TRBV7-9; clone size: NA; J gene: TRBJ1-2; CDR3 DNA: TGTGCCAGCAACTCAGGAGCCCCGGGGCTCTATGGCTACACCTTC; CDR3 protein: CASNSGAPGLYGYTF
D gene: TRBD1; V gene: TRBV19; clone size: NA; J gene: TRBJ1-2; CDR3 DNA: TGTGCCAGTAGTATACTCGGGACAGGGAATAACTATGGCTACACCTTC; CDR3 protein: CASSILGTGNNYGYTF
D gene: TRBD2; V gene: TRBV9; clone size: NA; J gene: TRBJ2-3; CDR3 DNA: TGTGCCAGCAGCTCCAGGACTAGCGGGGTAGATACGCAGTATTTT; CDR3 protein: CASSSRTSGVDTQYF
D gene: TRBD2; V gene: TRBV10-2; clone size: NA; J gene: TRBJ2-5; CDR3 DNA: TGCGCCAGCAGTGGACTAGCGGGGGGACAGACCCAGTACTTC; CDR3 protein: CASSGLAGGQTQYF
D gene: NA; V gene: TRBV27; clone size: NA; J gene: TRBJ2-1; CDR3 DNA: TGTGCCAGCAGTATGCGTGTGGGTAGTTCCGATGAGCAGTTCTTC; CDR3 protein: CASSMRVGSSDEQFF
D gene: TRBD1; V gene: TRBV7-6; clone size: NA; J gene: TRBJ2-7; CDR3 DNA: TGTGCCAGCAGCCAACCGGGACAGGGGGCCGCCGAGCAGTACTTC; CDR3 protein: CASSQPGQGAAEQYF
D gene: NA; V gene: TRBV30; clone size: once; J gene: TRBJ1-6; CDR3 DNA: TGTGCCTGGAGAGAAGGACAATATAATTCACCCCTCCACTTT; CDR3 protein: CAWREGQYNSPLHF
D gene: NA; V gene: TRBV30; clone size: NA; J gene: TRBJ1-4; CDR3 DNA: TGTGCCTGGAGTGTCGGCAGGGTGTCTGAAAAACTGTTTTTT; CDR3 protein: CAWSVGRVSEKLFF
D gene: NA; V gene: TRBV2; clone size: NA; J gene: TRBJ1-4; CDR3 DNA: TGTGCCAGCACCGGAGGGGGAACTAATGAAAAACTGTTTTTT; CDR3 protein: CASTGGGTNEKLFF
D gene: TRBD1; V gene: TRBV29-1; clone size: NA; J gene: TRBJ1-1; CDR3 DNA: TGCAGCGTAACCACGCGGTGGACAGGGGAGACTGAAGCTTTCTTT; CDR3 protein: CSVTTRWTGETEAFF
D gene: NA; V gene: TRBV4-1; clone size: NA; J gene: TRBJ1-6; CDR3 DNA: TGCGCCAGCAGCCAAGCGGCTCGGCAGACTAATTCACCCCTCCACTTT; CDR3 protein: CASSQAARQTNSPLHF
D gene: TRBD1; V gene: TRBV11-2; clone size: NA; J gene: TRBJ2-7; CDR3 DNA: TGTGCCAGCAGCGGCACTTGGGACAGGACCTTCTACGAGCAGTACTTC; CDR3 protein: CASSGTWDRTFYEQYF
D gene: NA; V gene: TRBV20-1; clone size: NA; J gene: TRBJ2-7; CDR3 DNA: TGCAGTGCTGGCTACCGTGACGAGCAGTACTTC; CDR3 protein: CSAGYRDEQYF
D gene: NA; V gene: TRBV30; clone size: once; J gene: TRBJ1-2; CDR3 DNA: TGTGCCTGGAGATTTCCTGAGACCGAGAACAATGGCTACACCTTC; CDR3 protein: CAWRFPETENNGYTF
D gene: TRBD2; V gene: TRBV7-3; clone size: NA; J gene: TRBJ2-3; CDR3 DNA: TGTGCCAGCAGCCCCGGGAGCGGGGGGGCAGATACGCAGTATTTT; CDR3 protein: CASSPGSGGADTQYF
D gene: NA; V gene: TRBV9; clone size: NA; J gene: TRBJ2-7; CDR3 DNA: TGTGCCAGCAGCGTAAGTGGGACAACCTACGAGCAGTACTTC; CDR3 protein: CASSVSGTTYEQYF
D gene: NA; V gene: TRBV30; clone size: NA; J gene: TRBJ2-3; CDR3 DNA: TGTGCCTGGGCAGTAGGGGGGCCATCAGATACGCAGTATTTT; CDR3 protein: CAWAVGGPSDTQYF
D gene: NA; V gene: TRBV29-1; clone size: NA; J gene: TRBJ1-2; CDR3 DNA: TGCAGCGGCCGGGAACCCGGCTATGGCTACACCTTC; CDR3 protein: CSGREPGYGYTF
D gene: NA; V gene: TRBV9; clone size: NA; J gene: TRBJ1-1; CDR3 DNA: TGTGCCAGCAGCGTTAATACTAGAGCCACTGAAGCTTTCTTT; CDR3 protein: CASSVNTRATEAFF
D gene: NA; V gene: TRBV19; clone size: NA; J gene: TRBJ1-5; CDR3 DNA: TGTGCCAGTAGTAATTTAGGCAGCAATCAGCCCCAGCATTTT; CDR3 protein: CASSNLGSNQPQHF
D gene: NA; V gene: TRBV30; clone size: NA; J gene: TRBJ2-7; CDR3 DNA: TGTGCCTGGAGTGTCTTTGGGGGCATTGGAGAGCAGTACTTC; CDR3 protein: CAWSVFGGIGEQYF
D gene: NA; V gene: TRBV6-5; clone size: NA; J gene: TRBJ2-2; CDR3 DNA: TGTGCCAGCAGTTACTCAGGGACCGGGGAGCTGTTTTTT; CDR3 protein: CASSYSGTGELFF
D gene: NA; V gene: TRBV19; clone size: NA; J gene: TRBJ1-1; CDR3 DNA: TGTGCCAGTAGTATAGGCAGCACTGAAGCTTTCTTT; CDR3 protein: CASSIGSTEAFF
D gene: NA; V gene: TRBV9; clone size: NA; J gene: TRBJ2-3; CDR3 DNA: TGTGCCAGCAGCGTAGGCGGGGATACGCAGTATTTT; CDR3 protein: CASSVGGDTQYF
D gene: NA; V gene: TRBV11-3; clone size: NA; J gene: TRBJ1-1; CDR3 DNA: TGTGCCAGCAGCTTAGAGGACAGGAACACTGAAGCTTTCTTT; CDR3 protein: CASSLEDRNTEAFF
D gene: NA; V gene: TRBV5-1; clone size: NA; J gene: TRBJ2-5; CDR3 DNA: TGCGCCAGCAGCTTGGCCGGGCTAGCAAGTCAAGAGACCCAGTACTTC; CDR3 protein: CASSLAGLASQETQYF
D gene: TRBD2; V gene: TRBV13; clone size: once; J gene: TRBJ2-1; CDR3 DNA: TGTGCCAGCAGCTCTAGAGCGGGAACCGACAATGAGCAGTTCTTC; CDR3 protein: CASSSRAGTDNEQFF
D gene: TRBD2; V gene: TRBV24-1; clone size: NA; J gene: TRBJ2-2; CDR3 DNA: TGTGCCACCAGGACTAGCGAGAACACCGGGGAGCTGTTTTTT; CDR3 protein: CATRTSENTGELFF
D gene: NA; V gene: TRBV7-9; clone size: NA; J gene: TRBJ2-7; CDR3 DNA: TGTGCCAGCAGCTTAGTAGAAGGAGCTAACGAGCAGTACTTC; CDR3 protein: CASSLVEGANEQYF
D gene: NA; V gene: TRBV7-9; clone size: NA; J gene: TRBJ2-6; CDR3 DNA: TGTGCCAGCAGCTTTAGCTCTGGGGCCAACGTCCTGACTTTC; CDR3 protein: CASSFSSGANVLTF
D gene: TRBD1; V gene: TRBV6-6; clone size: NA; J gene: TRBJ2-3; CDR3 DNA: TGTGCCAGCAGTTACTCGAGTCGCAGGGGGATAGATACGCAGTATTTT; CDR3 protein: CASSYSSRRGIDTQYF
D gene: TRBD1; V gene: TRBV7-3; clone size: NA; J gene: TRBJ2-7; CDR3 DNA: TGTGCCAGCAGCCTACGGGACAGGGTACGGTACGAGCAGTACTTC; CDR3 protein: CASSLRDRVRYEQYF
D gene: NA; V gene: TRBV6-5; clone size: few; J gene: TRBJ1-6; CDR3 DNA: TGTGCCAGCTGGGGGGTTGGCTCACCCCTCCACTTT; CDR3 protein: CASWGVGSPLHF
D gene: NA; V gene: TRBV30; clone size: NA; J gene: TRBJ2-3; CDR3 DNA: TGTGCCTGGGGGTCGCTCACAGATACGCAGTATTTT; CDR3 protein: CAWGSLTDTQYF
D gene: NA; V gene: TRBV5-1; clone size: NA; J gene: TRBJ1-2; CDR3 DNA: TGCGCCAGCAGCTTGGATAGCGGGGTTGTCTACTATGGCTACACCTTC; CDR3 protein: CASSLDSGVVYYGYTF